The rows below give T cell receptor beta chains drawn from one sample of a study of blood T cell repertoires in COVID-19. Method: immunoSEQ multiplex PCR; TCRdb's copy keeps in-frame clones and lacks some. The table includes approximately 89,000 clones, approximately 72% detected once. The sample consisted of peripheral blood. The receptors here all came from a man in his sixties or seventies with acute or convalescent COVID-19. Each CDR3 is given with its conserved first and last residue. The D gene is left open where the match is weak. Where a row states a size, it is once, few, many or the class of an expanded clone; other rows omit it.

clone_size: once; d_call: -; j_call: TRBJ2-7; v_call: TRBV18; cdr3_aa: CASSPPQRMGYEQYF; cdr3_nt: TGTGCCAGCTCACCACCGCAGCGAATGGGCTACGAGCAGTACTTC
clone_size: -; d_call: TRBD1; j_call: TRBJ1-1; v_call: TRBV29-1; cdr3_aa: CSVGIRQGNTEAFF; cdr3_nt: TGCAGCGTTGGTATCCGACAGGGGAACACTGAAGCTTTCTTT
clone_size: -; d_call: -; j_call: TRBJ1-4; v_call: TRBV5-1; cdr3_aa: CASSGAATNEKLFF; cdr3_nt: TGCGCCAGCAGCGGGGCTGCAACTAATGAAAAACTGTTTTTT
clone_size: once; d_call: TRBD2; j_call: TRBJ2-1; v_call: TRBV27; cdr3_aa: CASSLSGTEQFF; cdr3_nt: TGTGCCAGCAGTTTAAGCGGGACCGAGCAGTTCTTC
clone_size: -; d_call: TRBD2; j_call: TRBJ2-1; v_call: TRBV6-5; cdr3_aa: CASSFSGGSYNEQFF; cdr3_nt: TGTGCCAGCAGTTTTAGCGGGGGCTCCTACAATGAGCAGTTCTTC
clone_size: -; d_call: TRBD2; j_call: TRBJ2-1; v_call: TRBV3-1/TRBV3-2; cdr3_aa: CASSQEGGRIYNEQFF; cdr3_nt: TGTGCCAGCAGCCAAGAAGGCGGGAGGATCTACAATGAGCAGTTCTTC
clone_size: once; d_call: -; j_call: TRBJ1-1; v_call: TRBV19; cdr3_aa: CASSILQGMNTEAFF; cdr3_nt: TGTGCCAGTAGTATTCTCCAGGGAATGAACACTGAAGCTTTCTTT
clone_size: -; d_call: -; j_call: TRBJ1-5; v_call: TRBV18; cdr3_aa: CASSPEHSNQPQHF; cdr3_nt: TGTGCCAGCTCACCAGAGCATAGCAATCAGCCCCAGCATTTT
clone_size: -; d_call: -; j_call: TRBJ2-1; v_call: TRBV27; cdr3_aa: CASSLEQGTYYYNEQFF; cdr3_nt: TGTGCCAGCAGTTTAGAACAGGGGACTTACTACTACAATGAGCAGTTCTTC
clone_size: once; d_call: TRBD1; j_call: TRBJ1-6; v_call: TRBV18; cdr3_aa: CASSPQDRAAPLHF; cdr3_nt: TGTGCCAGCTCACCACAGGACAGGGCAGCACCCCTCCACTTT
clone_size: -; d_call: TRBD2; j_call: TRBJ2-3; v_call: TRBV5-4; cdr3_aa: CASSPAGGRTDTQYF; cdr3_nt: TGTGCCAGCAGCCCTGCGGGGGGGCGGACAGATACGCAGTATTTT
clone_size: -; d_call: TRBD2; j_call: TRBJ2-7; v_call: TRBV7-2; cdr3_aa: CASSLLGLAGGISYEQYF; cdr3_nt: TGTGCCAGCAGCCTCCTGGGACTAGCGGGAGGCATCTCCTACGAGCAGTACTTC
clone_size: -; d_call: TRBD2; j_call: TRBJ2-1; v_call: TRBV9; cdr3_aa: CASSVAGLASNEQFF; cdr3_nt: TGTGCCAGCAGCGTAGCAGGACTAGCCTCCAATGAGCAGTTCTTC
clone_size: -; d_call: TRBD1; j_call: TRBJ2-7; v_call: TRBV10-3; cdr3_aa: CAISRTGKSSYEQYF; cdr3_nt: TGTGCCATCAGCCGGACAGGGAAAAGCTCCTACGAGCAGTACTTC
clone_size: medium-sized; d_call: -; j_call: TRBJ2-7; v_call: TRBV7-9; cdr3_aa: CASSHGDPGLRMYEQYF; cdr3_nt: TGTGCCAGCAGCCATGGGGATCCAGGGCTGAGAATGTACGAGCAGTACTTC
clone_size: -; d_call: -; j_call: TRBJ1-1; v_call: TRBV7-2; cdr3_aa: CASSPRGYTEAFF; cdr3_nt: TGTGCCAGCAGCCCCCGGGGATACACTGAAGCTTTCTTT
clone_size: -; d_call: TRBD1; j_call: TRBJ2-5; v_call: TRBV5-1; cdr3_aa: CASSAGQGEETQYF; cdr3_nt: TGCGCCAGCAGCGCGGGACAGGGGGAAGAGACCCAGTACTTC
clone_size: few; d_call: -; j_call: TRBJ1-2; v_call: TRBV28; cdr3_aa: CASRPDRTGSNTF; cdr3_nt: TGTGCCAGCCGCCCCGACCGAACAGGGTCAAACACCTTC
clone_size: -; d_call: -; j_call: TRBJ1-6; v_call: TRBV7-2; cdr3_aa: CASSFGGESPLHF; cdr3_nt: TGTGCCAGCTCTTTTGGCGGAGAATCACCCCTCCACTTT
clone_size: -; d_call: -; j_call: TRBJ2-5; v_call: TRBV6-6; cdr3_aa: CASDDLFPQGTQYF; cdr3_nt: TGTGCCAGCGATGACTTATTTCCACAGGGGACCCAGTACTTC
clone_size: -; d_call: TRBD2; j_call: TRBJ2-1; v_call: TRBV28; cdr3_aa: CASRGTSARNEQFF; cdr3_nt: TGTGCCAGCAGAGGGACTAGCGCCCGCAATGAGCAGTTCTTC
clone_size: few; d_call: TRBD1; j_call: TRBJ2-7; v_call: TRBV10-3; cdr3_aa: CAISARDRGKGEQYF; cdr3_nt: TGTGCCATCAGTGCCCGGGACAGGGGGAAAGGGGAGCAGTACTTC
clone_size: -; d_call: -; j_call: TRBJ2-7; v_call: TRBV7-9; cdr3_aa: CASSEAYEQYF; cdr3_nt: TGTGCCAGCAGCGAGGCGTACGAGCAGTACTTC
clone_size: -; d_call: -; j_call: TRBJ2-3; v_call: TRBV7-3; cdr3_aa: CASSPPAGDTQYF; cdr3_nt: TGTGCCAGCAGCCCGCCGGCCGGGGATACGCAGTATTTT
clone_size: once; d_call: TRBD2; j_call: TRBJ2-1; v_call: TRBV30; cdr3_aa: CAWSGRKAGASYNEQFF; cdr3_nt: TGTGCCTGGAGCGGCAGGAAAGCGGGAGCTTCTTACAATGAGCAGTTCTTC
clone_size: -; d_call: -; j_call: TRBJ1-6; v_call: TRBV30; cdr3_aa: CAWSVSRLYNSPLHF; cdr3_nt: TGTGCCTGGAGTGTAAGCCGACTCTATAATTCACCCCTCCACTTT
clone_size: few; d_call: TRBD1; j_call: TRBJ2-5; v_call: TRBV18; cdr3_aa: CASSPGTGGKETQYF; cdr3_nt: TGTGCCAGCTCACCAGGGACAGGGGGCAAGGAGACCCAGTACTTC
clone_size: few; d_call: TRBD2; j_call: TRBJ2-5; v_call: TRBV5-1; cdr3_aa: CASRIRRGGSQETQYF; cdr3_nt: TGCGCCAGCAGGATCCGGCGGGGGGGATCCCAAGAGACCCAGTACTTC
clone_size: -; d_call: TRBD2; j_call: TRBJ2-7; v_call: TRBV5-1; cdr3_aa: CASSLESSGVSYEQYF; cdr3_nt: TGCGCCAGCAGCCTAGAGTCGAGCGGGGTCTCCTACGAGCAGTACTTC
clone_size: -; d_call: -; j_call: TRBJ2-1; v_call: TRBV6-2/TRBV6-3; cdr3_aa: CASSTPPYRDRNEQFF; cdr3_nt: TGTGCCAGCAGTACTCCCCCGTACAGGGACCGGAATGAGCAGTTCTTC
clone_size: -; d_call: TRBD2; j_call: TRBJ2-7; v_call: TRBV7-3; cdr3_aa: CASSMTSGPYYEQYF; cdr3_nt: TGTGCCAGCAGCATGACTAGCGGTCCTTACTACGAGCAGTACTTC
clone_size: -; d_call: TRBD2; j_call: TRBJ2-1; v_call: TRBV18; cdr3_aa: CASSPTLAGLYNEQFF; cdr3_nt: TGTGCCAGCTCACCTACTCTAGCGGGATTATACAATGAGCAGTTCTTC